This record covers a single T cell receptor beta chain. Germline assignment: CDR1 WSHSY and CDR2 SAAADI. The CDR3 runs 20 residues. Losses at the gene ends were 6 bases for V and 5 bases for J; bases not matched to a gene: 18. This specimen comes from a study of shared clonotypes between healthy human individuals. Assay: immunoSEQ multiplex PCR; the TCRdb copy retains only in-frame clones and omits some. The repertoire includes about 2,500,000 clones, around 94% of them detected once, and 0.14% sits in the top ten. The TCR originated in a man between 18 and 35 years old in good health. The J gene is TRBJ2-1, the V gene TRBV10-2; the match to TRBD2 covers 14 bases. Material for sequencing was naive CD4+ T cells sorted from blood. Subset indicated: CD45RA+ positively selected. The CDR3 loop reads CASRAGTSGSSAQGDNEQFF. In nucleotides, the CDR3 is TGCGCCAGCAGGGCCGGGACTAGCGGGAGTTCGGCACAGGGCGACAATGAGCAGTTCTTC.